This TCR beta chain was observed in a study of CD8+ T cells in alopecia areata. Study-level findings and limits: Scalp sample sequencing also detects resident alphabeta T cells of normal skin.

This clone was detected a few times. The antigen remains undetermined. RNA extraction and reverse transcription yielded cDNA as sequencing template. The table came from immunoSEQ multiplex PCR; TCRdb's copy has only in-frame clones and leaves some out. The data show some 130,000 clones, about 60% seen once. The CDR3 runs to 12 residues. CDR1 is SQVTM and CDR2 is ANQGSEA in the germline V gene. V shed 7 bases and J shed 4 bases, with 13 bases lying between them. This clonotype originated in a human donor with alopecia areata. This chain joins TRBV29-1 and TRBJ1-2; D remains ambiguous. The input for sequencing was CD4+ T cells sorted from blood, taken at week 0. CDR3 bases: TGCAGCGCGGGCCCTCTGGGCTATGGCTACACCTTC. Translating gives CSAGPLGYGYTF.